One and the same sample provided the 29 T cell receptor beta chains below, sequenced in a study of cytomegalovirus exposure and HLA in healthy donors. With 60 Vbeta and 13 Jbeta primers, the PCR was carried out. Assay: immunoSEQ multiplex PCR; the TCRdb copy retains only in-frame clones and omits some. This table holds roughly 140,000 clones, roughly 80% found once. The material sequenced was PBMCs. These TCRs come from a man between 35 and 55 years old in good health and CMV-seronegative.

The V and J genes are TRBV6-6 and TRBJ2-3; D is uncertain. Germline values: CDR1 MNHNY, CDR2 SVGAGI (reference sequence). The CDR3 sequence is 12 residues long. V was shortened by 6 bases and J by 1 base, with 5 bases between the two germline ends. DNA for the CDR3: TGTGCCAGCAGGTCAGGCACAGATACGCAGTATTTT. It is translated as CASRSGTDTQYF.

V is TRBV7-9 and J is TRBJ2-5; TRBD2 aligns across 7 bases. The J call may not be correct, given that the DNA end is closer to TRBJ2-7. Per germline, CDR1 SEHNR and CDR2 FQNEAQ (reference sequence). This CDR3 comprises 14 residues. The CDR3 nucleotides are TGTGCCAGCAGCCCCCCGGCGGGGGACGGCGAGCAGTACTTC. This translates into CASSPPAGDGEQYF.

CDR3: CASNKKQGTSNQPQHF. The CDR3 DNA follows: TGTGCCAGCAACAAGAAACAGGGAACTAGCAATCAGCCCCAGCATTTT. The rearrangement links TRBV28 to TRBJ1-5, with TRBD1 as a possible D gene (6 bases). This CDR3 is built from 16 residues. The germline V gene encodes CDR1 MDHEN and CDR2 SYDVKM. Trimming left V 7 bases short and J 0 bases short, with 16 bases between. Full variable domain (rest looked up from reference TRBV28 and TRBJ1-5): DVKVTQSSRYLVKRTGEKVFLECVQDMDHENMFWYRQDPGLGLRLIYFSYDVKMKEKGDIPEGYSVSREKKERFSLILESASTNQTSMYLCASNKKQGTSNQPQHFGDGTRLSIL.

The chain carries TRBV15 and TRBJ2-1, with a tentative D call TRBD1 (7 bases). V dropped 0 bases and J dropped 10 bases, with 16 bases sitting between them. This CDR3 comprises 15 residues. Looked up from germline, CDR1 is LNHNV and CDR2 is YYDKDF (reference sequence). The CDR3 nucleotides are TGTGCCACCAGCAGAGAAGCCAGGGGGGCCGAGGAGCAGTTCTTC. It codes for CATSREARGAEEQFF.

The chain has TRBV11-1 and TRBJ1-1; D call uncertain. The CDR3 extends over 14 amino acids. From germline, CDR1 is SGHAT and CDR2 FQDESV (reference sequence). Trimming took off 5 bases at V and 9 bases at J, with 19 bases between the two ends. CDR3 in DNA: TGTGCCAGCAGCCTGGTGGACTTACGAACTCAAGCTTTCTTT. As protein: CASSLVDLRTQAFF.

The CDR3 DNA is TGCGCCAGCAGCGCTCCGGGACTAGCGTCTTCCACCGCTACGGGTACGCAGTATTTT. It is translated as CASSAPGLASSTATGTQYF. V is TRBV5-1 and J is TRBJ2-3; the match to TRBD2 covers 10 bases. The germline V gene has CDR1 SGHRS and CDR2 YFSETQ. The V gene end was trimmed by 4 bases and the J gene end by 8 bases; junction bases not matched to a gene: 22. The CDR3 has 19 residues.

The chain employs TRBV15 and TRBJ2-5, with a tentative D call TRBD2 (5 bases). From germline, CDR1 is LNHNV and CDR2 YYDKDF (reference sequence). The CDR3 covers 14 residues. V was pared by 4 bases and J by 1 base, with 10 bases between. The CDR3 loop is CATSTRRTQETQYF. CDR3 in DNA: TGTGCCACCAGCACTCGGAGGACCCAAGAGACCCAGTACTTC.

The V call is TRBV10-3, the J call TRBJ1-6; TRBD1 matches 8 bases. The CDR3 is 16 residues long. CDR1 and CDR2 (germline): ENHRY, SYGVKD. Trimming took 4 bases from V and 7 from J; bases not matched to a gene: 9. CDR3 region: CAISARTGRLNSPLHF. In nucleotides, the CDR3 is TGTGCCATCAGTGCCAGGACAGGGCGCTTGAATTCACCCCTCCACTTT.

The CDR3 region has the DNA TGTGCCAGCAGTTTAGAACTAGCGGGGGGCCCGCAAGAGACCCAGTACTTC. Translation: CASSLELAGGPQETQYF. The chain employs TRBV27 and TRBJ2-5, with TRBD2 matching over 12 bases. Trimming removed 2 bases from V and 2 bases from J; junction bases left unmatched: 6. This CDR3 contains 17 residues. Per the germline V gene, CDR1 is MNHEY and CDR2 is SMNVEV (reference sequence).

The chain has TRBV28 and TRBJ1-2; TRBD1 matches at 8 bases. Trimming cost V 6 bases and J 5 bases; bases outside gene matches: 5. The germline V gene has CDR1 MDHEN and CDR2 SYDVKM. CDR3 length: 13 residues. In nucleotides, the CDR3 is TGTGCCAGCAGGACTCGGACAGGGTATGGCTACACCTTC. The encoded protein is CASRTRTGYGYTF.

The chain links TRBV6-6 to TRBJ1-1; 7 bases match TRBD1. The V gene end was trimmed by 2 bases and the J gene end by 1 base; junction bases not matched to a gene: 4. This CDR3 has 15 residues. Looked up from germline, CDR1 is MNHNY and CDR2 is SVGAGI (reference sequence). CDR3 loop: CASSYPDRWNTEAFF. Written as DNA, the CDR3 is TGTGCCAGCAGTTACCCGGACAGGTGGAACACTGAAGCTTTCTTT.

This sequence joins TRBV9 and TRBJ1-4; 7 bases are a match to TRBD1. Germline assignment: CDR1 SGDLS and CDR2 YYNGEE. This CDR3 has 15 amino acids. Trimming took 3 bases from V and 8 from J; bases not matched to a gene: 10. The CDR3: CASSAEIGGKEKLFF. Here the CDR3 DNA reads TGTGCCAGCAGCGCCGAGATAGGGGGCAAAGAAAAACTGTTTTTT.

The chain has TRBV6-4 and TRBJ1-2; 10 nucleotides align to TRBD1. V lost 6 bases and J lost 7; bases outside the gene matches: 8. Germline CDR1 MRHNA, CDR2 SNTAGT. CDR3 length: 14 residues. This CDR3 is CASSRDRGYSGYTF. The CDR3 nucleotides read TGTGCCAGCAGCCGGGACAGGGGATATTCTGGCTACACCTTC.

The J gene is TRBJ2-7, the V gene TRBV2, with D perhaps matching TRBD2 (6 bases). The V end lost 3 bases, the J end lost 4 bases, and 13 bases lay between the germline ends. Germline CDR1 reads SNHLY; CDR2 reads FYNNEI. The CDR3 is 14 residues long. CDR3 in amino acids: CASSDSGGVYEQYF. In DNA form, the CDR3 reads TGTGCCAGCAGTGATTCGGGCGGGGTTTACGAGCAGTACTTC.

Here the CDR3 reads CASSQDTETTGGVETQYF. In nucleotides, the CDR3 is TGCGCCAGCAGCCAAGACACGGAAACAACGGGGGGCGTAGAGACCCAGTACTTC. This chain joins TRBV4-3 and TRBJ2-5, with TRBD2 as a possible D gene (7 bases). The CDR3 has 18 amino acids. CDR1 and CDR2 from the germline V gene are LGHNA and YSLEER. V lost 0 bases and J 4 bases, leaving 21 bases between the germline ends.

The V gene is TRBV19, the J gene TRBJ2-3; tentatively, D is TRBD1 (6 bases). Germline-derived CDR1 and CDR2 are LNHDA and SQIVND (reference sequence). The CDR3 is 12 amino acids. Between the trimmed V and J ends, which lost 10 bases and 6 bases, there was a span of 14 bases. CDR3 sequence (DNA): TGTGCCACTTCCAGGGGTTTGGATACGCAGTATTTT. Amino acids: CATSRGLDTQYF.

The chain is built from TRBV30 and TRBJ1-1, with 8 positions matching TRBD1. The trim removed 0 bases at V and 3 bases at J, leaving 3 bases unmatched. The CDR3 is made up of 14 amino acids. Germline V lookup: CDR1 GTSNPN, CDR2 SVGIG (reference sequence). Here the CDR3 reads CAWSVVRGHTEAFF. The CDR3 coding sequence is TGTGCCTGGAGTGTCGTCAGGGGGCACACTGAAGCTTTCTTT. Variable domain in full (rest from reference TRBV30 and TRBJ1-1): SQTIHQWPATLVQPVGSPLSLECTVEGTSNPNLYWYRQAAGRGLQLLFYSVGIGQISSEVPQNLSASRPQDRQFILSSKKLLLSDSGFYLCAWSVVRGHTEAFFGQGTRLTVV.

The V and J genes are TRBV6-6 and TRBJ2-1, with D unclear. Trimming pared 7 bases from V and 2 bases from J, leaving 12 bases between. The CDR3 is 14 amino acids. CDR1 is MNHNY, CDR2 SVGAGI, per germline (reference sequence). In DNA, the CDR3 is TGTGCCAGCACCACGCCGAGTCCCTACAATGAGCAGTTCTTC. Translation gives CASTTPSPYNEQFF.

In this sample, this clone turned up a few times. The V and J genes are TRBV28 and TRBJ1-4; D perhaps matches TRBD1 (5 bases). The CDR3 is 15 amino acids. Germline V gene data show CDR1 as MDHEN and CDR2 as SYDVKM. V was shortened by 5 bases and J by 8 bases, with 18 bases between the two germline ends. For the CDR3, the DNA is TGTGCCAGCAGTGCGGGGGGGGGAGACCTCGAAAAACTGTTTTTT. Amino acids: CASSAGGGDLEKLFF. The full variable domain, its missing parts supplied by reference TRBV28 and TRBJ1-4, is DVKVTQSSRYLVKRTGEKVFLECVQDMDHENMFWYRQDPGLGLRLIYFSYDVKMKEKGDIPEGYSVSREKKERFSLILESASTNQTSMYLCASSAGGGDLEKLFFGSGTQLSVL.

The rearrangement links TRBV9 to TRBJ2-7; D call uncertain. Between the trimmed V and J ends, which lost 7 bases and 2 bases, there was a span of 13 bases. Germline assignment: CDR1 SGDLS and CDR2 YYNGEE. The CDR3 sequence is 13 residues long. CDR3 sequence reads: CASGMGPTYEQYF. The CDR3 DNA reads TGTGCCAGCGGAATGGGCCCTACCTACGAGCAGTACTTC.

This chain links TRBV18 with TRBJ1-3; 7 nucleotides align to TRBD1. The CDR3 covers 16 residues. V was clipped by 2 bases and J by 2 bases; unmatched bases: 6. CDR1 and CDR2 from the germline V gene are KGHSH and LQKENI. The CDR3 here is CASSPARQGAGNTIYF. The DNA for the CDR3 is TGTGCCAGCTCACCAGCACGACAGGGAGCTGGAAACACCATATATTTT.

V and J are TRBV19 and TRBJ1-1; D gene ambiguous. Germline V gene lookup returns CDR1 LNHDA and CDR2 SQIVND (reference sequence). Trimming left V 5 bases short and J 4 bases short, with 5 bases between. This CDR3 is 11 amino acids long. CDR3 protein: CASSGVTEAFF. The CDR3 nucleotides are TGTGCCAGTAGTGGAGTCACTGAAGCTTTCTTT.

The V call is TRBV5-1, the J call TRBJ2-1; 11 nucleotides match TRBD1. Germline assignment: CDR1 SGHRS and CDR2 YFSETQ. The ends lost 4 bases at V and 7 bases at J; junction bases unmatched: 4. CDR3 size: 14 residues. CDR3 protein: CASSRDRGSNEQFF. The CDR3 region has the DNA TGCGCCAGCAGCAGGGACAGGGGGTCGAATGAGCAGTTCTTC.

CDR3: CASSVAGESYEQYF. The CDR3 region has the DNA TGTGCCAGCAGCGTGGCGGGGGAATCCTACGAGCAGTACTTC. V and J are TRBV6-6 and TRBJ2-5; 7 bases are shared with TRBD2. The J call may be wrong; the DNA end is better matched by TRBJ2-7. Germline assignment: CDR1 MNHNY and CDR2 SVGAGI (reference sequence). This CDR3 is 14 amino acids long.

The chain carries TRBV19 and TRBJ2-6; D may be TRBD1 (5 bases). V was cut by 5 bases and J by 4 bases, with 21 bases left in between. Germline CDR1 is LNHDA and CDR2 is SQIVND (reference sequence). The CDR3 runs 18 residues. CDR3 DNA: TGTGCCAGTAGTGCGCAGGGTTCAATATCGTGGGGGGCCAACGTCCTGACTTTC. Protein sequence: CASSAQGSISWGANVLTF. Full variable domain (remainder filled in from reference TRBV19 and TRBJ2-6): DGGITQSPKYLFRKEGQNVTLSCEQNLNHDAMYWYRQDPGQGLRLIYYSQIVNDFQKGDIAEGYSVSREKKESFPLTVTSAQKNPTAFYLCASSAQGSISWGANVLTFGAGSRLTVL.

In the case of this clone: The sample has other DNA sequences that encode this CDR3 too. This chain connects TRBV7-3 to TRBJ1-1; D is perhaps TRBD1 (6 bases). Per the germline V gene, CDR1 is SGHTA and CDR2 is FQGTGA. The CDR3 is 14 amino acids. Between the trimmed V and J ends, which lost 2 bases and 4 bases, there was a span of 11 bases. CDR3 DNA sequence: TGTGCCAGCAGCTTAGGGGGGGCAGGCACTGAAGCTTTCTTT. It yields the protein CASSLGGAGTEAFF.

This clone was counted only a few times. The J gene is TRBJ1-5, the V gene TRBV5-6, with TRBD1 as a possible D gene (5 bases). The CDR3 contains 14 residues. Germline CDR1 reads SGHDT; CDR2 reads YYEEEE. V shed 5 bases and J shed 0 bases, with 9 bases lying between them. Written as DNA, the CDR3 is TGTGCCAGCAGTGGGGGGGATAGCAATCAGCCCCAGCATTTT. This translates into CASSGGDSNQPQHF.

The chain carries TRBV18 and TRBJ1-1, with 8 bases aligning to TRBD1. The CDR3 consists of 16 residues. J was trimmed by 1 base and V by 6 bases; bases with no gene match: 10. Per germline, CDR1 KGHSH and CDR2 LQKENI. CDR3 amino acids: CASSLTDRVRNTEAFF. DNA for the CDR3: TGTGCCAGCTCTCTAACGGACAGGGTTAGGAACACTGAAGCTTTCTTT.

The chain combines TRBV27 with TRBJ1-6; D is possibly TRBD1 (5 bases). The V end was cut by 4 bases, the J end by 4 bases, with 14 bases between. CDR1 and CDR2 (germline): MNHEY, SMNVEV (reference sequence). CDR3 size: 16 residues. CDR3: CASSSDREAYNSPLHF. The CDR3 DNA reads as TGTGCCAGCAGTTCTGACAGAGAAGCTTATAATTCACCCCTCCACTTT.